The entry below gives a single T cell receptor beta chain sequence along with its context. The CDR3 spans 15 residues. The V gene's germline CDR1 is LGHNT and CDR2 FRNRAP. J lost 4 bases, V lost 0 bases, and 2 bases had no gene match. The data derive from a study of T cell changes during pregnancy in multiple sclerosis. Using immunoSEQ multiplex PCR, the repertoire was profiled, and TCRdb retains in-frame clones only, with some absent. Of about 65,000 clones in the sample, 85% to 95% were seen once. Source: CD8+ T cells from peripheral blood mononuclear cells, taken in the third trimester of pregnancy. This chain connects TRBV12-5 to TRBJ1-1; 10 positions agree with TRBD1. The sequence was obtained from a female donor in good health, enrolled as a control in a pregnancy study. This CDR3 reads CASGLVGQGITEAFF. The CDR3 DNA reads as TGTGCTAGTGGTTTGGTGGGACAGGGGATCACTGAAGCTTTCTTT.